These 4 T cell receptor beta chains were all obtained from the same sample, sequenced in a study of T cells generated in artificial thymic organoids. TCRalpha and TCRbeta libraries were amplified separately by semi-nested PCR with TRAC or TRBC reverse primers. Using its own MiXCR run on the 5' RACE reads, TCRdb lists one record per CDR3 protein. The data contain 3,300 or so distinct CDR3 sequences, 34% of them singletons. The sequenced sample was naive CD8+ T cells from blood. Documented subset: CD3+TCRalphabeta+CD8SP T cells; for blood, CD45RO-CCR7+ naive CD8+ T cells. Every receptor here comes from a human donor who gave cord blood stem cells for thymic organoid culture, a cardiac surgery patient who gave postnatal thymus, or a blood donor (not recorded which).

This rearrangement joins TRBV9 to TRBJ1-4, with D unclear. The ends were cut back, 1 base at V and 0 bases at J, with 4 bases in the middle. CDR1 SGDLS and CDR2 YYNGEE come from the germline V gene. The CDR3 is 14 amino acids. CDR3 DNA: TGTGCCAGCAGCGTACTTGCAACTAATGAAAAACTGTTTTTT. As protein: CASSVLATNEKLFF.

This clonotype is categorized as medium-sized. V is TRBV7-2 and J is TRBJ2-1; D not certain. CDR3 length: 15 residues. The germline V and J ends were trimmed by 0 bases and 3 bases, with 9 bases remaining between them. Germline V lookup: CDR1 SGHTA, CDR2 FQGNSA. CDR3 sequence: CASSLAESNYNEQFF. CDR3 nucleotide sequence: TGTGCCAGCAGCTTAGCAGAATCTAACTACAATGAGCAGTTCTTC.

By share of the sample, this clonotype is medium-sized. V and J are TRBV4-1 and TRBJ2-5, with 9 bases lining up with TRBD1. Germline trimming cut 3 bases from V and 1 base from J; bases unmatched to any gene: 3. The CDR3 totals 15 residues. CDR1 and CDR2 (germline): MGHRA, YSYEKL. CDR3 sequence (DNA): TGCGCCAGCAGCCAGGACAGGGGACTCCAAGAGACCCAGTACTTC. Translating it yields CASSQDRGLQETQYF.

This clonotype was seen once. The chain links TRBV27 to TRBJ2-1, with D possibly being TRBD1 (5 bases). The CDR3 loop spans 12 amino acids. Trimming removed 2 bases from V and 8 bases from J, with 7 bases in between. CDR1 is MNHEY, CDR2 SMNVEV, per germline (reference sequence). CDR3 nucleotide sequence: TGTGCCAGCAGTTTAATAGGGGATGAGCAGTTCTTC. This codes for CASSLIGDEQFF.